The T cell receptor beta chain described here comes from a study of blood T cell repertoires in COVID-19. TCRdb's table, derived via immunoSEQ multiplex PCR, lists solely in-frame clones and lacks some. The sample has some 290,000 clones; around 87% are singletons. V lost 4 bases to trimming and J lost 5 bases; unmatched junction nucleotides: 8. Germline CDR1 SGHRS, CDR2 YFSETQ. The CDR3 length is 15 residues. The receptor comes from a man between 18 and 35 years old with active or convalescent COVID-19. The chain uses TRBV5-1 and TRBJ2-2; 7 nucleotides match TRBD1. Sequencing was carried out using peripheral blood. CDR3 coding DNA: TGCGCCAGCAGCACCGGGACAGCCAAGACCGGGGAGCTGTTTTTT. It encodes CASSTGTAKTGELFF.